The subject of this entry is one T cell receptor (beta chain). This clone came up once. No antigen is known for it. No much larger clone exists at a distance of one base, and base qualities are not known. This sample stems from a study of T cell clonotyping in hematopoietic cell transplantation (TCRdb year 2021). Regarding the study in general: A total of some 140 blood samples were gathered in the study from roughly 37 consecutive transplant recipients along with their related donors. Patient recruitment ran from 2015 to early 2017, and follow-up continued until late 2020 or death. What the work shows at the level of the full study, not this receptor alone: Inverse Simpson Index values from donors and from recipients before transplant predicted broader TCR repertoire diversity after transplant. Just a small fraction of recipient repertoires overlapped with donor repertoires, and more than 97% appeared de novo at the given depth. Sample size was limited, and cells were not sorted, so CD4 and CD8 repertoire contributions could not be separated. A decrease in recipient TCR diversity was observed after transplant, and a progressive increase in pathologically expanded clonotypes was seen from day 30 to day 180.

CDR1 and CDR2 were assigned from the germline V gene as ENHRY and SYGVKD. The junction carries 22 bases between V and J, which are trimmed by 10 bases and 9 bases respectively. There are 13 amino acids in the CDR3, from cysteine to phenylalanine inclusive. Only the CDR3 region is kept as DNA, spanning 39 bases read in frame from base 1. TCR beta CDR3 regions were amplified from genomic DNA with the immunoSEQ assay, a bias-controlled multiplex PCR using V- and J-specific primers. In a second PCR step, a proprietary barcode and Illumina adapter sequences were attached to the CDR3 amplicons. An Illumina MiSeq instrument was used for sequencing of the CDR3 libraries. In the paper's pipeline: Export and quality control were handled in immunoSEQ Analyzer 3.0, while downstream analyses relied on R Bioconductor and Immunarch. Only productive rearrangements within the normalized downsampled data set were used in the calculation of repertoire metrics. In the normalized cohort, a clonotype counted as pathologically expanded if the clonotype was larger than 5 templates. Repertoire diversity was measured with the Inverse Simpson Index. To capture all clonotypes, the CMV-specificity analyses were run on the non-normalized data set. TCRdb took this table from immuneACCESS and kept in-frame rearrangements with V and J called. Such tables lack part of the clones; where checked against another copy, unresolved V genes explain under half of the gap, and the rest is unexplained. That table furnishes V, J and clone size, whereas the DNA furnished D and trimming. The sample yields almost 5,000 clones; 85% to 95% were counted once. The ten most abundant clones make up approximately 6% of the sample.

The time point label, read with the paper, signifies: 180 days after allo-HCT. Blood from recipients was drawn about 28 days before transplant and again at days 30, 100 and 180 after transplant. Using Nuclei Lysis Solution, genomic DNA was extracted from unfractionated peripheral blood mononuclear cells that were either fresh or cryopreserved. This receptor was taken from a male patient aged 55 to 69 who had an allogeneic stem cell transplant from a related donor, so the T cells may come from the graft donor. Some clones in this sample may be carry-over from other donors' samples. Sequences were derived from PBMCs, sampled 180 days after allogeneic stem cell transplant. The chain was built from TRBV10-3 and TRBJ2-7, with the D call tentatively TRBD1 or TRBD2, each fitting 5 bases. The DNA is TGTGCCAGCCAAGCCGGGACCGAGGGCGCGCAGTACTTC. It encodes CASQAGTEGAQYF.